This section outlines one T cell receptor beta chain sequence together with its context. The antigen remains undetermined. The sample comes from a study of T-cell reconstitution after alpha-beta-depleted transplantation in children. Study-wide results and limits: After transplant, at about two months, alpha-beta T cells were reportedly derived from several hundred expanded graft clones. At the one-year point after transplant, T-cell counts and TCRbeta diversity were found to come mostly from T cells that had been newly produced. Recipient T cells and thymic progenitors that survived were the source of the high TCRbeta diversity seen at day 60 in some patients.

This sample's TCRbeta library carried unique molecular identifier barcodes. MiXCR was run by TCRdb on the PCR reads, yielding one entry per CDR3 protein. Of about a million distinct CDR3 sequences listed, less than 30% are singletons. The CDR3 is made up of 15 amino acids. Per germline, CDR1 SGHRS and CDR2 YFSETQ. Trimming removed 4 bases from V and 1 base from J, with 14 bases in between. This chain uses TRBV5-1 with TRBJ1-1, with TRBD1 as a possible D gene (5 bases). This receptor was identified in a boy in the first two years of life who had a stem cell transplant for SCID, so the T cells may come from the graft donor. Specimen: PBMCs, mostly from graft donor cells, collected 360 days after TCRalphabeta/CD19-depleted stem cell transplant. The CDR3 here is CASSPEGPWNTEAFF. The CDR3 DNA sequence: TGCGCCAGCAGCCCGGAGGGACCGTGGAACACTGAAGCTTTCTTT.